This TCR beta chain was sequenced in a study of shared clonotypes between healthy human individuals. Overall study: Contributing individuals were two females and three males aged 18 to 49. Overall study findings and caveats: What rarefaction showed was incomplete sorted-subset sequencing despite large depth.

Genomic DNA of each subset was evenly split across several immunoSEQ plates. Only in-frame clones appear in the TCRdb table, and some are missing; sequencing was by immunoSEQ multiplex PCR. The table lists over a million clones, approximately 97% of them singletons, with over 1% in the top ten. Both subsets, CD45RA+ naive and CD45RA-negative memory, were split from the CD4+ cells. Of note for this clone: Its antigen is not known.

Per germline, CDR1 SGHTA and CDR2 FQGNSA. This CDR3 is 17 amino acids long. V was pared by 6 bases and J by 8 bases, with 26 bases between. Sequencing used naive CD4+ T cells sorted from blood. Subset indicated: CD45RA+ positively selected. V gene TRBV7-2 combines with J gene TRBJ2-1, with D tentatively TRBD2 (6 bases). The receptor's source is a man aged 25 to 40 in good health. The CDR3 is CASSPLLGTVGVDEQFF. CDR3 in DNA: TGTGCCAGCAGTCCACTCCTCGGGACTGTAGGGGTCGATGAGCAGTTCTTC.